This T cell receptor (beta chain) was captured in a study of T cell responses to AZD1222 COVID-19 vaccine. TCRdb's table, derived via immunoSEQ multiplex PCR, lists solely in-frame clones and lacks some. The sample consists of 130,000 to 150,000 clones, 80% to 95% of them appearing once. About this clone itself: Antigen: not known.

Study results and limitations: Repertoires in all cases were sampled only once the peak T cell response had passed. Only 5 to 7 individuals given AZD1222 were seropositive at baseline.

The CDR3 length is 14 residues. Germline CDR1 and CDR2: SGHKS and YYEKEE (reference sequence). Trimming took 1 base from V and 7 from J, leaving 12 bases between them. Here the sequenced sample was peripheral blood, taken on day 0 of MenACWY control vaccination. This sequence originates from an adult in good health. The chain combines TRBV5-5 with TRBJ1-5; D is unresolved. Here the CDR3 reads CASSLFLVGQPQHF. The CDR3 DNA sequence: TGTGCCAGCAGCTTGTTCCTGGTAGGGCAGCCCCAGCATTTT.